The 29 T cell receptor beta chains listed next were all sequenced from one sample in a study of cytomegalovirus exposure and HLA in healthy donors. The PCR employed 60 Vbeta primers together with 13 Jbeta primers. The method was immunoSEQ multiplex PCR; TCRdb's version includes in-frame clones alone and lacks a portion of them. The data contain roughly 130,000 clones, less than 80% of them singletons. The sequenced sample consisted of PBMCs. The receptors stem from a woman aged 50 to 65 in good health and CMV-seropositive.

CDR3 in amino acids: CASSIQETSTDTQYF. The CDR3 nucleotides read TGTGCCAGCAGCATTCAGGAAACTAGCACAGATACGCAGTATTTT. The chain has TRBV9 and TRBJ2-3; D not resolved. Trimming cost V 4 bases and J 0 bases, with 12 bases left between them. The CDR3 runs to 15 residues. The germline V gene encodes CDR1 SGDLS and CDR2 YYNGEE.

On this clone: Other DNA sequences from this sample encode an identical CDR3 as well. The genes are TRBV28 and TRBJ2-7, with a tentative D call TRBD1 (6 bases). The germline V and J ends were trimmed by 5 bases and 6 bases, with 11 bases remaining between them. The germline CDR1 and CDR2 sequences are MDHEN and SYDVKM. CDR3 length equals 12 residues. This chain's CDR3 is CASSLTGSEQYF. The CDR3 nucleotides read TGTGCCAGCAGTCTTACAGGGAGCGAGCAGTACTTC.

In its sample, this clone was seen once. The chain joins TRBV5-4 to TRBJ1-6, with 7 bases that match TRBD1. Germline V gene sequence: CDR1 SGHNT, CDR2 YYREEE (reference sequence). V lost 4 bases to trimming and J lost 6 bases; unmatched junction nucleotides: 7. The CDR3 spans 15 residues. CDR3 nucleotides: TGTGCCAGCAGCAATCCGGGACAGCCTAATTCACCCCTCCACTTT. It codes for CASSNPGQPNSPLHF.

J is TRBJ2-1 and V is TRBV5-1; D is unclear. The CDR3 extends over 11 amino acids. Germline V gene data show CDR1 as SGHRS and CDR2 as YFSETQ. V was clipped by 1 base and J by 9 bases, with 5 bases between them. Here the CDR3 DNA reads TGCGCCAGCAGCTTGTCGGGTGAGCAGTTCTTC. Its translation: CASSLSGEQFF.

This clone was observed a single time. This same CDR3 is encoded by further DNA sequences in the sample. The chain carries TRBV7-2 and TRBJ1-6, with a weak D call TRBD1 (5 bases). The CDR3 runs to 13 residues. The germline CDR1 and CDR2 sequences are SGHTA and FQGNSA. The ends were cut back, 4 bases at V and 6 bases at J, with 7 bases in the middle. CDR3 DNA: TGTGCCAGCAGCTCCGACAGTAATTCACCCCTCCACTTT. It codes for CASSSDSNSPLHF.

The chain employs TRBV7-2 and TRBJ1-5; no reliable D call. The germline V gene encodes CDR1 SGHTA and CDR2 FQGNSA. The CDR3 extends over 13 amino acids. The germline V and J ends were trimmed by 3 bases and 5 bases, with 8 bases remaining between them. The CDR3 loop is CASSFGEDQPQHF. CDR3 nucleotide sequence: TGTGCCAGCAGCTTTGGGGAGGATCAGCCCCAGCATTTT. The full variable domain, in which reference TRBV7-2 and TRBJ1-5 provide the parts outside the CDR3, is GAGVSQSPSNKVTEKGKDVELRCDPISGHTALYWYRQSLGQGLEFLIYFQGNSAPDKSGLPSDRFSAERTGGSVSTLTIQRTQQEDSAVYLCASSFGEDQPQHFGDGTRLSIL.

J is TRBJ2-7 and V is TRBV30; the match to TRBD1 covers 7 bases. The germline CDR1 and CDR2 sequences are GTSNPN and SVGIG (reference sequence). V shed 0 bases, J shed 4 bases, and the junction held 6 bases outside the gene matches. The CDR3 covers 14 residues. The CDR3: CAWSVTGATYEQYF. CDR3 sequence (DNA): TGTGCCTGGAGTGTAACAGGGGCCACATACGAGCAGTACTTC.

The V gene is TRBV4-1, the J gene TRBJ2-5; TRBD1 matches 8 bases. The end of the DNA aligns better with TRBJ2-7, so the J call may be wrong. CDR1 MGHRA and CDR2 YSYEKL come from the germline V gene. The CDR3 spans 15 residues. As DNA, the CDR3 is TGCGCCAGCAGCCAATGGGGTCGGACAGGGAGCGAGCAGTACTTC. Translation: CASSQWGRTGSEQYF.

J is TRBJ1-1 and V is TRBV7-6, with D maybe TRBD1 (5 bases). Germline V gene sequence: CDR1 SGHVS, CDR2 FNYEAQ. Trimming took 1 base from V and 6 from J, leaving 15 bases between them. The CDR3 totals 15 residues. The DNA for the CDR3 is TGTGCCAGCAGCTTAGAACTGGGAAGGGGATCTGAAGCTTTCTTT. Protein product: CASSLELGRGSEAFF.

The rearrangement joins TRBV12-5 to TRBJ2-7; D remains ambiguous. Trimming shortened V by 3 bases and J by 12 bases, and 18 bases separated the two germline ends. CDR3 length: 13 amino acids. The germline V gene has CDR1 LGHNT and CDR2 FRNRAP. The CDR3 bases are TGTGCTAGTGGTTTTGGAGCGCGGCAGTCGGGGTACTTC. It yields the protein CASGFGARQSGYF.

The chain has TRBV6-5 and TRBJ2-7; 9 nucleotides agree with TRBD1. The CDR3 spans 15 residues. Germline V lookup: CDR1 MNHEY, CDR2 SVGAGI. The junction had 3 bases not matched to a gene; V was cut back by 0 bases and J by 3 bases. The CDR3 sequence: CASSYSGTGNYEQYF. CDR3 in DNA: TGTGCCAGCAGTTACTCGGGGACAGGGAACTACGAGCAGTACTTC.

This clone has only a few counts. The CDR3 spells CASSLGLHSPLHF. CDR3 coding DNA: TGTGCCAGTAGTTTGGGCCTTCATTCACCCCTCCACTTT. The chain couples TRBV19 to TRBJ1-6, with D unresolved. The ends were cut back, 5 bases at V and 8 bases at J, with 10 bases in the middle. The CDR3 covers 13 residues. CDR1 and CDR2 from the germline V gene are LNHDA and SQIVND (reference sequence).

The chain has TRBV4-3 and TRBJ1-3; D remains ambiguous. The ends were cut back, 1 base at V and 4 bases at J, with 8 bases in the middle. The CDR3 is made up of 14 amino acids. Looked up from germline, CDR1 is LGHNA and CDR2 is YSLEER. DNA of the CDR3: TGCGCCAGCAGCCAAGGTCTAGAAGGAAACACCATATATTTT. It specifies CASSQGLEGNTIYF.

J is TRBJ2-2 and V is TRBV6-4; TRBD2 agrees at 10 bases. Losses at the gene ends were 5 bases for V and 5 bases for J; bases not matched to a gene: 5. CDR3 length: 15 amino acids. Germline CDR1 and CDR2: MRHNA and SNTAGT. The CDR3 region is CASSSLAGATGELFF. The CDR3 DNA reads as TGTGCCAGCAGTTCCCTAGCGGGGGCGACCGGGGAGCTGTTTTTT.

This chain joins TRBV7-9 and TRBJ1-6, with a possible D match to TRBD1 (6 bases). The ends were cut back, 1 base at V and 9 bases at J, with 10 bases in the middle. This CDR3 is built from 14 residues. Germline assignment: CDR1 SEHNR and CDR2 FQNEAQ (reference sequence). The CDR3 DNA sequence: TGTGCCAGCAGCTTAGGGGGGCAGGCTTCACCCCTCCACTTT. Amino acid sequence: CASSLGGQASPLHF.

This chain uses TRBV6-1 with TRBJ2-1, with 7 bases identical to TRBD2. In germline, CDR1 is MNHNS, CDR2 SASEGT. The CDR3 sequence is 14 residues long. Trimming took 6 bases from V and 9 from J; bases not matched to a gene: 11. Here the CDR3 reads CASRRLAEGGEQFF. The CDR3 DNA reads TGTGCCAGCAGAAGGCTAGCGGAAGGCGGTGAGCAGTTCTTC.

The chain recombines TRBV9 with TRBJ1-4; no firm D call. V was cut by 3 bases and J by 10 bases, with 22 bases left in between. CDR1 is SGDLS, CDR2 YYNGEE, per germline. This CDR3 spans 16 amino acids. The CDR3 sequence: CASSASLGVGEVKLFF. For the CDR3, the DNA is TGTGCCAGCAGCGCGAGCCTTGGGGTGGGAGAGGTAAAACTGTTTTTT.

This chain joins TRBV7-9 and TRBJ2-7; TRBD1 is a possible D gene (6 bases). Germline lookup yields CDR1 SEHNR and CDR2 FQNEAQ (reference sequence). V was pared by 1 base and J by 0 bases, with 10 bases between. The CDR3 length is 15 residues. CDR3 region: CASSLEGHLSYEQYF. The CDR3 nucleotides are TGTGCCAGCAGCTTAGAGGGACACCTCTCCTACGAGCAGTACTTC.

This rearrangement joins TRBV4-3 to TRBJ2-7; D is ambiguous. Germline V gene data show CDR1 as LGHNA and CDR2 as YSLEER. The CDR3 totals 15 residues. V gave up 0 bases and J gave up 1 base, with 10 bases separating them. The CDR3 loop reads CASSQDNHRSYEQYF. The CDR3 nucleotides are TGCGCCAGCAGCCAAGATAATCACAGATCCTACGAGCAGTACTTC.

V gene TRBV5-6 combines with J gene TRBJ1-1; TRBD1 is a possible D gene (6 bases). Germline CDR1 is SGHDT and CDR2 is YYEEEE. This CDR3 is 13 amino acids long. The germline V and J ends were trimmed by 4 bases and 11 bases, with 18 bases remaining between them. The CDR3 DNA reads TGTGCCAGCAGCCCAATTGGCAGGGGTGGCGCTTTCTTT. It encodes CASSPIGRGGAFF. The full variable domain, rest sourced from reference TRBV5-6 and TRBJ1-1, is DAGVTQSPTHLIKTRGQQVTLRCSPKSGHDTVSWYQQALGQGPQFIFQYYEEEERQRGNFPDRFSGHQFPNYSSELNVNALLLGDSALYLCASSPIGRGGAFFGQGTRLTVV.

The chain links TRBV14 to TRBJ1-6, with 9 bases identical to TRBD1. CDR1 is SGHDN and CDR2 is FVKESK in the germline V gene. The CDR3 has 15 amino acids. J gave up 7 bases and V 4 bases, and 5 bases lay outside the gene matches. This CDR3 reads CASSRNRGQNSPLHF. Written as DNA, the CDR3 is TGTGCCAGCAGCCGCAACAGGGGGCAAAATTCACCCCTCCACTTT. The full variable domain, rest sourced from reference TRBV14 and TRBJ1-6, is EAGVTQFPSHSVIEKGQTVTLRCDPISGHDNLYWYRRVMGKEIKFLLHFVKESKQDESGMPNNRFLAERTGGTYSTLKVQPAELEDSGVYFCASSRNRGQNSPLHFGNGTRLTVT.

The gene calls are TRBV11-3 and TRBJ1-1; 7 nucleotides match TRBD1. This CDR3 comprises 14 residues. Trimming took 4 bases from V and 3 from J; bases not matched to a gene: 5. Germline lookup yields CDR1 SGHNT and CDR2 YENEEA. CDR3 DNA: TGTGCCAGCAGCTCCCTGGGACAGCACACTGAAGCTTTCTTT. Protein sequence: CASSSLGQHTEAFF.

V gene TRBV19 combines with J gene TRBJ2-5, with 13 positions matching TRBD2. CDR3 length: 21 amino acids. J was trimmed by 1 base and V by 7 bases; bases with no gene match: 21. The V gene's germline CDR1 is LNHDA and CDR2 SQIVND (reference sequence). CDR3 DNA: TGTGCCAGTACCCATACAGGATTAGGACTAGCGGGGGAGCTTCTCCAAGAGACCCAGTACTTC. It translates to CASTHTGLGLAGELLQETQYF.

The chain combines TRBV7-6 with TRBJ2-3; 8 positions agree with TRBD2. Germline V lookup: CDR1 SGHVS, CDR2 FNYEAQ. V shed 6 bases and J 4 bases; nucleotides not matched to a gene: 6. This CDR3 comprises 14 residues. CDR3 protein: CASSPGTSSDTQYF. CDR3 sequence (DNA): TGTGCCAGCAGTCCTGGGACTAGTTCAGATACGCAGTATTTT.

This clone turned up a few times. This chain joins TRBV9 and TRBJ2-7, with TRBD2 identical over 7 bases. CDR3 length: 13 amino acids. CDR1 is SGDLS and CDR2 is YYNGEE in the germline V gene. The J segment lost 3 bases and the V segment lost 4 bases, leaving 4 bases of the junction unmatched. CDR3: CASSHGEGYEQYF. As DNA, the CDR3 is TGTGCCAGCAGCCACGGGGAGGGCTACGAGCAGTACTTC.

The chain combines TRBV7-2 with TRBJ2-2, with a possible D match to TRBD1 (6 bases). V was cut by 5 bases and J by 2 bases, with 21 bases left in between. This CDR3 region has 18 residues. Germline V gene data show CDR1 as SGHTA and CDR2 as FQGNSA. The CDR3 nucleotides are TGTGCCAGCAGCCCTCACCTTGGGGCAGGGGATAACACCGGGGAGCTGTTTTTT. Amino acids: CASSPHLGAGDNTGELFF.

The chain joins TRBV7-9 to TRBJ1-2; D perhaps matches TRBD1 (5 bases). CDR3 length equals 15 residues. The germline CDR1 and CDR2 sequences are SEHNR and FQNEAQ (reference sequence). Deletions cut 5 bases from V and 3 bases from J, with 16 bases between. The CDR3 loop is CASSPGGLWDYGYTF. In nucleotides, the CDR3 is TGTGCCAGCAGCCCGGGGGGACTTTGGGACTATGGCTACACCTTC.

The chain links TRBV5-1 to TRBJ1-4; 10 bases agree with TRBD1. This CDR3 comprises 17 residues. Germline lookup yields CDR1 SGHRS and CDR2 YFSETQ. Germline trimming cut 4 bases from V and 2 bases from J; bases unmatched to any gene: 8. CDR3 sequence (DNA): TGCGCCAGCAGCCCGACAGGGGGCGCCGTTACTAATGAAAAACTGTTTTTT. This codes for CASSPTGGAVTNEKLFF.

The rearrangement links TRBV5-1 to TRBJ2-7, with TRBD1 identical over 7 bases. Trimming at V came to 0 bases and at J to 2 bases, leaving 2 bases not matched to a gene. The CDR3 runs 14 residues. Looked up from germline, CDR1 is SGHRS and CDR2 is YFSETQ. The CDR3 here is CASSLEGQPYEQYF. In DNA form, the CDR3 reads TGCGCCAGCAGCTTGGAGGGACAGCCCTACGAGCAGTACTTC.